This TCR beta chain stems from a study of shared clonotypes between healthy human individuals. As for the study in general: The composition of the donors was a couple of women and a few men aged 18 to 49. Findings and limits, study-wide: Naive CD4 clonotypes overlapped across a handful of donors at roughly 5%.

Running of the assay took place at deep level. As processed by the authors: Filtering differed since immunoSEQ provided only junctions, with no quality scores. Assay: immunoSEQ multiplex PCR; the TCRdb copy retains only in-frame clones and omits some. The DNA gave D and trimming, while V, J and clone size come from that table. The sample includes fewer than 850,000 clones, about 90% seen only once; the top ten take 34%. There are 16 residues in the CDR3. The germline V and J ends were trimmed by 4 bases and 2 bases, with 15 bases remaining between them. From germline, CDR1 is SGHDN and CDR2 FVKESK. This clone was seen a single time. As yet, its antigen is unknown.

The chain combines TRBV14 with TRBJ2-1, with TRBD2 as a possible D gene (6 bases). Sample: memory CD8+ T cells from PBMCs. Subset here: CD45RO+ cells pooled with CCR7-negative TemRA cells. The sequence derives from a man aged 18 to 30 in good health. Some clones in this sample may be carry-over from other donors' samples. This CDR3 reads CASSPQWGETYNEQFF. The DNA of the CDR3 is TGTGCCAGCAGCCCCCAATGGGGGGAAACCTACAATGAGCAGTTCTTC.